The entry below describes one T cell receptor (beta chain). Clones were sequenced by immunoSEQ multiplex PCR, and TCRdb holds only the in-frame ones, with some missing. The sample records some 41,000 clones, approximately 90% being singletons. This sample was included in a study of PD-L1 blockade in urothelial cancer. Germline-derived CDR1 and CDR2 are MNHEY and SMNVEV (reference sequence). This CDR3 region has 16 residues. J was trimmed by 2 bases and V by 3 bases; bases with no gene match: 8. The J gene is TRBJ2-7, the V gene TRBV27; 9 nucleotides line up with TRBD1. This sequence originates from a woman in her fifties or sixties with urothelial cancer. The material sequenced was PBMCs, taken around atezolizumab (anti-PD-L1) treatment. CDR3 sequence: CASSLIPGQGPYEQYF. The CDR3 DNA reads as TGTGCCAGCAGTTTGATACCGGGACAGGGCCCCTACGAGCAGTACTTC.